The 3 T cell receptor beta chains below were found in one sample sequenced in a study of T cell changes during pregnancy in multiple sclerosis (dated by TCRdb to 2018 to 2020). Library method: the immunoSEQ multiplex PCR assay. The source is immuneACCESS, and TCRdb retained only in-frame sequences with V and J called. Part of the clones is not carried over; for the studies checked, unresolved V genes explain less than half of this, and the remainder is unexplained. The sample data list 25,000 to 30,000 clones, and about 91% of these were observed just once. Of the sample, more than 6.5% falls within the top ten clones. The sample in question was CD8+ T cells from peripheral blood mononuclear cells, obtained after pregnancy. These receptors were taken from a female donor with multiple sclerosis, enrolled in a pregnancy study.

The chain uses TRBV15 and TRBJ2-7; 8 bases align to TRBD1. The V and J ends lost 5 bases and 0 bases, in that order; junction bases with no gene match: 9. From germline, CDR1 is LNHNV and CDR2 YYDKDF (reference sequence). This CDR3 spans 16 amino acids. Here the CDR3 DNA reads TGTGCCACCAGCCCGGAGGGACAGGATAACTCCTACGAGCAGTACTTC. Its translation is CATSPEGQDNSYEQYF.

V and J are TRBV4-1 and TRBJ2-1; 13 nucleotides match TRBD2. V gave up 1 base and J gave up 4 bases; unmatched junction bases: 4. The germline V gene encodes CDR1 MGHRA and CDR2 YSYEKL. The CDR3 totals 17 residues. DNA of the CDR3: TGCGCCAGCAGCCAAGCGCCGGGACTAGCGGGATACAATGAGCAGTTCTTC. This translates into CASSQAPGLAGYNEQFF.

The chain uses TRBV10-2 and TRBJ2-5; weak D call: TRBD1 (5 bases). The CDR3 loop spans 16 amino acids. V was trimmed by 2 bases and J by 7 bases, leaving 20 bases between them. Germline V lookup: CDR1 WSHSY, CDR2 SAAADI. The CDR3: CASSEPGRRTRGTQYF. The CDR3, as DNA: TGCGCCAGCAGTGAGCCAGGTCGGCGGACAAGGGGGACCCAGTACTTC.